This TCR beta chain was recorded in a study of control samples from healthy donors and cancer patients. Only in-frame clones appear in the TCRdb table, and some are missing; sequencing was by immunoSEQ multiplex PCR. Among around 140,000 clones listed, roughly 94% were seen once. V was trimmed by 4 bases and J by 7 bases, leaving 13 bases between them. The CDR3 consists of 13 residues. The V gene's germline CDR1 is SQVTM and CDR2 ANQGSEA. Sequenced input: blood. This sequence joins TRBV29-1 and TRBJ1-4; tentatively, D is TRBD1 (6 bases). The sequence came from a middle-aged man in good health. CDR3 DNA sequence: TGCAGCGTTGTGCGGGGGCGAGGTGAAAAACTGTTTTTT. This codes for CSVVRGRGEKLFF.